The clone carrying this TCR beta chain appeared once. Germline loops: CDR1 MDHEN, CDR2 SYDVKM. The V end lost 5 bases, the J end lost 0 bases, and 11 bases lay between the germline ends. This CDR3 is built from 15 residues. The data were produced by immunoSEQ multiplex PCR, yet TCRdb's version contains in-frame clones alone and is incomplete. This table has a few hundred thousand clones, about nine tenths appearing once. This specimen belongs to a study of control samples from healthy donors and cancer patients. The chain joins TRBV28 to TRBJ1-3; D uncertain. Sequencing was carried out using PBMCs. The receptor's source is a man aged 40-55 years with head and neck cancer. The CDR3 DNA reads TGTGCCAGCAGTCTACAGCGTTTCTCTGGAAACACCATATATTTT. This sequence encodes CASSLQRFSGNTIYF.